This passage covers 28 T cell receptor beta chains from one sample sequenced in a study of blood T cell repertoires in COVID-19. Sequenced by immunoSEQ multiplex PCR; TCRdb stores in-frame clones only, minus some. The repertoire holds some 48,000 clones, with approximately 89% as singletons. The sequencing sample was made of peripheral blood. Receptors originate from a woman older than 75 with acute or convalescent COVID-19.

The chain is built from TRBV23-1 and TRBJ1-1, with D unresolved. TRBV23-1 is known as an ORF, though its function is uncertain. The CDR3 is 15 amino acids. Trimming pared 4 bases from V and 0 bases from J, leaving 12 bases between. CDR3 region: CASSLIPSLNTEAFF. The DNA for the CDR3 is TGCGCCAGCAGTCTGATTCCGAGCTTGAACACTGAAGCTTTCTTT.

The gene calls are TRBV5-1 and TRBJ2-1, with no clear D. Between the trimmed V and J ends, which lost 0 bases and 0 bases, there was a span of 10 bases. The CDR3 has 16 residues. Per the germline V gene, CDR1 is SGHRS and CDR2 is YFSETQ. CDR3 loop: CASSLVGRSSYNEQFF. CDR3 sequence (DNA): TGCGCCAGCAGCTTGGTAGGCCGGAGCTCCTACAATGAGCAGTTCTTC.

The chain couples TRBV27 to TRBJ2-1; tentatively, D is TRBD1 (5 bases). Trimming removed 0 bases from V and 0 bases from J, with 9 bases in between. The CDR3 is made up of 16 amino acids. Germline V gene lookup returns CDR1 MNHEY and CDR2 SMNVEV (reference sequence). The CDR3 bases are TGTGCCAGCAGTTTATCGAAGGGGCACTCCTACAATGAGCAGTTCTTC. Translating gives CASSLSKGHSYNEQFF.

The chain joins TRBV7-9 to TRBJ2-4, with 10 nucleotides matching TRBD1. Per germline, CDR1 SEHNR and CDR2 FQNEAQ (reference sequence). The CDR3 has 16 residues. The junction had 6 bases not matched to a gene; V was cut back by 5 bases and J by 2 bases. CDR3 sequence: CASSPGQGETKNIQYF. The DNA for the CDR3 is TGTGCCAGCAGCCCAGGACAGGGGGAAACCAAAAACATTCAGTACTTC.

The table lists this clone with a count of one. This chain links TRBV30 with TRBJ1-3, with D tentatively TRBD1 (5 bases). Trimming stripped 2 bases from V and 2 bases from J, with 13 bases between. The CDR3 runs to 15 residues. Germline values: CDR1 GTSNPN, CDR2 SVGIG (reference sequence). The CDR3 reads CAWSKRGFPGNTIYF. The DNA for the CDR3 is TGTGCCTGGAGTAAAAGGGGTTTCCCTGGAAACACCATATATTTT.

CDR3 in amino acids: CASSHGTGGGDTQYF. For the CDR3, the DNA is TGCGCCAGCAGCCATGGGACAGGGGGAGGGGATACGCAGTATTTT. The chain employs TRBV5-1 and TRBJ2-3; TRBD1 agrees at 11 bases. The CDR3 is 15 amino acids. The germline V gene has CDR1 SGHRS and CDR2 YFSETQ. Trimming at V came to 4 bases and at J to 6 bases, leaving 7 bases not matched to a gene.

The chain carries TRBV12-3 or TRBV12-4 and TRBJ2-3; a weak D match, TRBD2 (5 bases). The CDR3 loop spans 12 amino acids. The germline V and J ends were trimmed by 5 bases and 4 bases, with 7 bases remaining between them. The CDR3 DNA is TGTGCCAGCAGTCCCGGGGCAGATACGCAGTATTTT. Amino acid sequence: CASSPGADTQYF.

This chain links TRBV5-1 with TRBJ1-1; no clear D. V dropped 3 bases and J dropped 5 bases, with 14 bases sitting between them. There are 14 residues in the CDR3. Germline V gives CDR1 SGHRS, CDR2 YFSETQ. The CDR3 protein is CASSSQEVGTEAFF. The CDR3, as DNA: TGCGCCAGCAGCTCCCAGGAGGTAGGGACTGAAGCTTTCTTT.

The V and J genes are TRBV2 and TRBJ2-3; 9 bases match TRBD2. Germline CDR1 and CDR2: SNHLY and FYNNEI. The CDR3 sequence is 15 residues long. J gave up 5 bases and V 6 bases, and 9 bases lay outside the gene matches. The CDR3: CASRATSGGEDTQYF. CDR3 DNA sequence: TGTGCCAGCAGGGCGACTAGCGGTGGTGAAGATACGCAGTATTTT.

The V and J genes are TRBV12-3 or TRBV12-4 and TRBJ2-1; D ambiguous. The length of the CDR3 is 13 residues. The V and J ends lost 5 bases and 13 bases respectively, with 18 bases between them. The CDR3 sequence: CASSDLGVEKQFF. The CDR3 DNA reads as TGTGCCAGCAGTGATTTAGGAGTTGAGAAACAGTTCTTC.

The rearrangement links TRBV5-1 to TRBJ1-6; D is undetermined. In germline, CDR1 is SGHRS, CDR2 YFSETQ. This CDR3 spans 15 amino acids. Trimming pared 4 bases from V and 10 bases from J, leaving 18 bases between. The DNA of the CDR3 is TGCGCCAGCAGCCCTGAGGGCGGGAATGGATCACCCCTCCACTTT. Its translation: CASSPEGGNGSPLHF. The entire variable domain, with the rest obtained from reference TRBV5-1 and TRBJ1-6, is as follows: KAGVTQTPRYLIKTRGQQVTLSCSPISGHRSVSWYQQTPGQGLQFLFEYFSETQRNKGNFPGRFSGRQFSNSRSEMNVSTLELGDSALYLCASSPEGGNGSPLHFGNGTRLTVT.

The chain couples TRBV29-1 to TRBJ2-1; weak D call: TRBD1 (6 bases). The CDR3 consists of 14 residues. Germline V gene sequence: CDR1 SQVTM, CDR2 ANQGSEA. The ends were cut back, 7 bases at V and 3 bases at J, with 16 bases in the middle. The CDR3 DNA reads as TGCAGCGCCCGAGCCGGGACACTCTACAATGAGCAGTTCTTC. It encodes CSARAGTLYNEQFF.

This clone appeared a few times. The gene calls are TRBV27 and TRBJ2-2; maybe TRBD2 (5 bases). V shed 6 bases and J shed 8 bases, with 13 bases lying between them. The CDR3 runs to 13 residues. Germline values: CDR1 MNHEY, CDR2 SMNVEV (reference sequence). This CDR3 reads CASRARGLGELFF. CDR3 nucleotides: TGTGCCAGCAGGGCACGCGGGCTGGGGGAGCTGTTTTTT.

The CDR3 bases are TGTGCCAGCAGCCGGAGATCCCGAGGGGGAGAAAAACTGTTTTTT. It encodes CASSRRSRGGEKLFF. The chain uses TRBV4-2 and TRBJ1-4; D may be TRBD1 (6 bases). The V and J ends lost 4 bases and 8 bases respectively, with 17 bases between them. In germline, CDR1 is LGHNA, CDR2 YNFKEQ. The CDR3 is made up of 15 amino acids.

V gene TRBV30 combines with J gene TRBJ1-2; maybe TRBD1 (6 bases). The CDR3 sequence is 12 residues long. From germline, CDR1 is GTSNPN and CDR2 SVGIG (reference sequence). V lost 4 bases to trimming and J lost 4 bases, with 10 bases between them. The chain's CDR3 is CAWTGQSYGYTF. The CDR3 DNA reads TGTGCCTGGACCGGACAGAGCTATGGCTACACCTTC.

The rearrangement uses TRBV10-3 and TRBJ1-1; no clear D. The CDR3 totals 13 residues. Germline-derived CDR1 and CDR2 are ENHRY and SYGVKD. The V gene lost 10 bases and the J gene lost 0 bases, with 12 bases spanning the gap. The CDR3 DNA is TGTGCCACTGGGGAGGTCTTGAACACTGAAGCTTTCTTT. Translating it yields CATGEVLNTEAFF.

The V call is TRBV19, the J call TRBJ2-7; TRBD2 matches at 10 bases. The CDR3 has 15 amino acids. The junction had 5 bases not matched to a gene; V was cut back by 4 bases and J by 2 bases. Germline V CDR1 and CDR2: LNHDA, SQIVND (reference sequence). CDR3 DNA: TGTGCCAGTAGTACCTCTAGCGGGGGCCCCTACGAGCAGTACTTC. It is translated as CASSTSSGGPYEQYF. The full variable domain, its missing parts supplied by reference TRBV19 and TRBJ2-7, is DGGITQSPKYLFRKEGQNVTLSCEQNLNHDAMYWYRQDPGQGLRLIYYSQIVNDFQKGDIAEGYSVSREKKESFPLTVTSAQKNPTAFYLCASSTSSGGPYEQYFGPGTRLTVT.

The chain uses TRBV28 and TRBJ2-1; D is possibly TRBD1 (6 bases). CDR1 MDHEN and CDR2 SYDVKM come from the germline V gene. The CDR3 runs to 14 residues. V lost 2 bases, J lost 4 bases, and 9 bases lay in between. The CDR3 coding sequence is TGTGCCAGCAGTTTACGGACAGCTTACAATGAGCAGTTCTTC. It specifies CASSLRTAYNEQFF.

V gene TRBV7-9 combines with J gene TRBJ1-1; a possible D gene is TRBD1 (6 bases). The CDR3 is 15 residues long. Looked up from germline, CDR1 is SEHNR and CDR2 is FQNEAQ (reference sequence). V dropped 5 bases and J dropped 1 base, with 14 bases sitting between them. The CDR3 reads CASSTKQGRNTEAFF. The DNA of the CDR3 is TGTGCCAGCAGCACGAAACAGGGAAGGAACACTGAAGCTTTCTTT.

CDR3 DNA: TGTGCCAGTAGTCCAAATGGCGGGACAGGGTTTTTCGCTCTTTCCTACAATGAGCAGTTCTTC. Translation: CASSPNGGTGFFALSYNEQFF. This chain joins TRBV19 and TRBJ2-1; 9 nucleotides match TRBD1. Trimming at V came to 5 bases and at J to 1 base, leaving 21 bases not matched to a gene. CDR1 is LNHDA and CDR2 is SQIVND in the germline V gene (reference sequence). This CDR3 has 21 amino acids.

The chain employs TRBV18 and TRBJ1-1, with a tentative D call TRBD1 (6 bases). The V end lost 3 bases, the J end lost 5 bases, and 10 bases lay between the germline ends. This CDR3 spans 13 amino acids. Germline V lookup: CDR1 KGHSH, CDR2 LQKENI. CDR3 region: CASSPTGTTEAFF. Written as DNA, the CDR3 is TGTGCCAGCTCACCGACGGGGACAACTGAAGCTTTCTTT. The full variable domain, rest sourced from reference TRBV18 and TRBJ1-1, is NAGVMQNPRHLVRRRGQEARLRCSPMKGHSHVYWYRQLPEEGLKFMVYLQKENIIDESGMPKERFSAEFPKEGPSILRIQQVVRGDSAAYFCASSPTGTTEAFFGQGTRLTVV.

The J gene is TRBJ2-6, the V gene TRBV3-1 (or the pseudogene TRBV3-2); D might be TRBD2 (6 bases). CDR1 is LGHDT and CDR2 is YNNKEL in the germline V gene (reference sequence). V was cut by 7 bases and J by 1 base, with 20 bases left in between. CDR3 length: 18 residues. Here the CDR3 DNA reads TGTGCCAGCACCCCAGGGCTTCTAGCGACGTCTGGGGCCAACGTCCTGACTTTC. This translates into CASTPGLLATSGANVLTF.

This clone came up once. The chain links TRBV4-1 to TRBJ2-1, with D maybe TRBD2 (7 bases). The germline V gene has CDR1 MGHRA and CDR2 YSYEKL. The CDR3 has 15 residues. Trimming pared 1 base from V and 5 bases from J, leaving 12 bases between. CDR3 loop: CASSQVGGADNEQFF. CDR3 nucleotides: TGCGCCAGCAGCCAAGTTGGGGGGGCCGACAATGAGCAGTTCTTC.

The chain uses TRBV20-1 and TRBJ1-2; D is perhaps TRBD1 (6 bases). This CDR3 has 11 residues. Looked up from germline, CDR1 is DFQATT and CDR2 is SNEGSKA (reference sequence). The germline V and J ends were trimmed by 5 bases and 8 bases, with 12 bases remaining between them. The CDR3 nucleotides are TGCAGTGCTTTTGGGGGCGACGGCTACACCTTC. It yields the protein CSAFGGDGYTF.

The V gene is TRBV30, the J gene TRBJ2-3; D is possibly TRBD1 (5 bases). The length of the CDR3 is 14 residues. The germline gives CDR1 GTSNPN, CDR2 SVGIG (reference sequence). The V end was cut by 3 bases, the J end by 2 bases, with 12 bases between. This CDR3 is CAWRILGATDTQYF. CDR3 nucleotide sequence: TGTGCCTGGAGGATCTTAGGGGCCACAGATACGCAGTATTTT.

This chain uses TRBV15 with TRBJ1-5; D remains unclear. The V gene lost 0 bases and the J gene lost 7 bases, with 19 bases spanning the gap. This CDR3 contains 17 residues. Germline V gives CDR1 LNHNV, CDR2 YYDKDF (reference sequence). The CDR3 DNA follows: TGTGCCACCAGCAGAGATCGGTTGGCGGGGATGGGGCAGCCCCAGCATTTT. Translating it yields CATSRDRLAGMGQPQHF.

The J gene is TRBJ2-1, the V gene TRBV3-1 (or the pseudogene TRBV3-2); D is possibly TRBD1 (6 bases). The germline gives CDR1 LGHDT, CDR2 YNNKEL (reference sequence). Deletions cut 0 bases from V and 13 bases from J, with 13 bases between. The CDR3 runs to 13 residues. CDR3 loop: CASSQDRDRSQFF. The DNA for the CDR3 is TGTGCCAGCAGCCAAGATCGAGACAGGTCTCAGTTCTTC.

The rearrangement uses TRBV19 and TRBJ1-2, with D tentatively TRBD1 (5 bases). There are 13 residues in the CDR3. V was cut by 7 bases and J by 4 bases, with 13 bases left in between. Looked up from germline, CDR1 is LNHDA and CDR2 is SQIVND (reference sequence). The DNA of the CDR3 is TGTGCCAGTAATCCTCCCGGGGGCTATGGCTACACCTTC. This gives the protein CASNPPGGYGYTF. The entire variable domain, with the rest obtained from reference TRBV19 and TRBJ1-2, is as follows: DGGITQSPKYLFRKEGQNVTLSCEQNLNHDAMYWYRQDPGQGLRLIYYSQIVNDFQKGDIAEGYSVSREKKESFPLTVTSAQKNPTAFYLCASNPPGGYGYTFGSGTRLTVV.